This T cell receptor (beta chain) was sequenced for a study of blood T cell repertoires in COVID-19. Study context: COVID-19 samples, acute and convalescent, were from the United States, Italy and Spain. Nucleic acid was either cDNA or gDNA, and it came from T cells, B-cell-depleted T cells, or PBMCs.

V was shortened by 9 bases and J by 5 bases, with 19 bases between the two germline ends. Germline CDR1 is LNHDA and CDR2 is SQIVND (reference sequence). The CDR3 contains 14 residues. This clone was seen once. Per the original data handling: Scientists estimated how many nucleated cells there were by amplifying reference gene primers. Sequencing was performed with immunoSEQ multiplex PCR; in TCRdb, only in-frame clones are kept and a portion is missing. V and J calls plus clone size are reproduced from that table; the DNA served to infer D and trimming. The data contain under 250,000 clones, 80% to 90% of them singletons.

The TCR sequence derives from a man older than 75 with acute or convalescent COVID-19. The gene calls are TRBV19 and TRBJ1-1, with D perhaps TRBD1 (5 bases). The sequencing input was peripheral blood. Written as DNA, the CDR3 is TGTGCCAGCGAGTTTGTTGGGGGGAGGACTGAAGCTTTCTTT. Protein: CASEFVGGRTEAFF.